This T cell receptor (beta chain) was profiled in a study of cytomegalovirus exposure and HLA in healthy donors. Vbeta (60) and Jbeta (13) primers were used in the PCR. The table came from immunoSEQ multiplex PCR; TCRdb's copy has only in-frame clones and leaves some out. Of roughly 180,000 clones listed, around 75% are singletons. In this sample, this clone turned up once. The sample was PBMCs. The receptor comes from a female donor in good health and CMV-seronegative.

CDR3 in DNA: TGTGCCAGCAGCCCTCCCGGGACAGGGGGCTGGGAGGAGACCCAGTACTTC. Translation gives CASSPPGTGGWEETQYF. The chain joins TRBV11-2 to TRBJ2-5, with 12 bases identical to TRBD1. This CDR3 has 17 residues. CDR1 is SGHAT, CDR2 FQNNGV, per germline. After removal of 5 bases from V and 5 bases from J, the junction contained 12 bases not matched to a gene.